One and the same sample provided the 10 T cell receptor beta chains below, sequenced in a study of T cells after yellow fever vaccination. TCRdb called the 5' RACE reads again in MiXCR, with one record for every CDR3 protein. This table holds some 560,000 distinct CDR3 sequences, around 16% found once. The sample in question was PBMCs, obtained about 5 days after the first yellow fever vaccination. The receptors come from a man aged 18 to 30 who received the YFV17D yellow fever vaccine.

This chain links TRBV4-3 with TRBJ2-5; D unclear. The CDR3 runs 14 residues. Deletions cut 0 bases from V and 7 bases from J, with 12 bases between. Per the germline V gene, CDR1 is LGHNA and CDR2 is YSLEER. CDR3: CASSQEWPGGTQYF. Written as DNA, the CDR3 is TGCGCCAGCAGCCAAGAGTGGCCAGGTGGGACCCAGTACTTC.

The V and J genes are TRBV7-3 and TRBJ2-2; D might be TRBD1 (5 bases). Trimming shortened V by 4 bases and J by 1 base, and 10 bases separated the two germline ends. Germline V gene sequence: CDR1 SGHTA, CDR2 FQGTGA. CDR3 size: 15 residues. CDR3 sequence: CASSSDSENTGELFF. The CDR3 DNA sequence: TGTGCCAGCAGCTCTGACAGCGAGAACACCGGGGAGCTGTTTTTT.

The gene calls are TRBV7-3 and TRBJ2-2, with D unresolved. Germline CDR1 reads SGHTA; CDR2 reads FQGTGA. Trimming stripped 0 bases from V and 0 bases from J, with 11 bases between. CDR3 length: 17 amino acids. The CDR3 loop is CASSLTSDTANTGELFF. The CDR3 nucleotides read TGTGCCAGCAGCTTAACCTCTGATACTGCGAACACCGGGGAGCTGTTTTTT.

V is TRBV4-3 and J is TRBJ2-3, with D perhaps TRBD2 (7 bases). Trimming removed 0 bases at V and 6 bases at J, with 13 bases between. Germline V CDR1 and CDR2: LGHNA, YSLEER. The CDR3 consists of 15 residues. CDR3 nucleotide sequence: TGCGCCAGCAGCCAAGATTGCAGGGGAGGGGATACGCAGTATTTT. Translation: CASSQDCRGGDTQYF.

The chain recombines TRBV12-5 with TRBJ1-6; D perhaps matches TRBD1 (5 bases). This CDR3 has 12 amino acids. V lost 4 bases and J lost 11, with 9 bases in between. Germline V gene data show CDR1 as LGHNT and CDR2 as FRNRAP. CDR3 nucleotides: TGTGCTAGTGGTTCCGGGGGAACACCCCTCCACTTT. Residues: CASGSGGTPLHF.

The gene calls are TRBV3-1 and TRBJ2-7; 10 nucleotides align to TRBD1. CDR1 is LGHDT, CDR2 YNNKEL, per germline (reference sequence). J gave up 4 bases and V 5 bases, and 8 bases lay outside the gene matches. The CDR3 spans 15 residues. The CDR3 DNA reads TGTGCCAGCAGCGCCTCAGGGGGACAGGGGTACGAGCAGTACTTC. Its protein product is CASSASGGQGYEQYF.

This clonotype was recorded at least ten times. V usage is TRBV20-1 and J usage is TRBJ2-3, with TRBD1 as a possible D gene (5 bases). Germline lookup yields CDR1 DFQATT and CDR2 SNEGSKA (reference sequence). This CDR3 contains 13 residues. The germline V and J ends were trimmed by 1 base and 1 base, with 6 bases remaining between them. The CDR3: CSARVQGTDTQYF. Written as DNA, the CDR3 is TGCAGTGCTAGAGTACAGGGCACAGATACGCAGTATTTT.

This clonotype turned up a few times. This sequence joins TRBV28 and TRBJ1-3; D not certain. Germline V lookup: CDR1 MDHEN, CDR2 SYDVKM. Between the trimmed V and J ends, which lost 3 bases and 4 bases, there was a span of 13 bases. This CDR3 is built from 15 residues. The CDR3 bases are TGTGCCAGCAGTTTGCATCCAGGAACCGGAAACACCATATATTTT. Its protein product is CASSLHPGTGNTIYF.

This clonotype has more than one count but fewer than ten. The V and J genes are TRBV30 and TRBJ1-1; D is ambiguous. The CDR3 has 11 amino acids. V shed 2 bases and J shed 3 bases, with 4 bases lying between them. Germline V lookup: CDR1 GTSNPN, CDR2 SVGIG (reference sequence). Written as DNA, the CDR3 is TGTGCCTGGAGTTTAGACACTGAAGCTTTCTTT. Protein sequence: CAWSLDTEAFF.

The chain employs TRBV5-1 and TRBJ1-5, with D perhaps matching TRBD1 (5 bases). The CDR3 sequence is 15 residues long. The germline V gene has CDR1 SGHRS and CDR2 YFSETQ. Trimming cost V 0 bases and J 7 bases, with 14 bases left between them. The CDR3 bases are TGCGCCAGCAGCTTGGTTGCAGGGCGGGAGCAGCCCCAGCATTTT. Translated: CASSLVAGREQPQHF.